This entry lists 3 T cell receptor beta chains sequenced from one sample in a study of cytomegalovirus exposure and HLA in healthy donors. The PCR had 60 Vbeta and 13 Jbeta primers. Method: immunoSEQ multiplex PCR; TCRdb's copy keeps in-frame clones and lacks some. The table records roughly 120,000 clones, 63% of them present only once. The sample comprised PBMCs. Receptors were obtained from a man in his forties in good health and CMV-seropositive.

In this sample, this clone turned up once. J is TRBJ2-1 and V is TRBV10-3; 14 nucleotides agree with TRBD2. V was clipped by 3 bases and J by 0 bases; unmatched bases: 4. The CDR3 totals 18 residues. Germline V gives CDR1 ENHRY, CDR2 SYGVKD. This CDR3 reads CAISDSGTSGSSYNEQFF. CDR3 coding DNA: TGTGCCATCAGTGACTCCGGGACTAGCGGGAGCTCCTACAATGAGCAGTTCTTC.

J is TRBJ2-5 and V is TRBV7-9; TRBD2 might be the D (6 bases). Germline assignment: CDR1 SEHNR and CDR2 FQNEAQ (reference sequence). Trimming cost V 1 base and J 4 bases, with 22 bases left between them. The CDR3 loop spans 18 amino acids. The CDR3 coding sequence is TGTGCCAGCAGCTTAGGGGCCATTGGGCGGGACCGGGGAGAGACCCAGTACTTC. The encoded protein is CASSLGAIGRDRGETQYF.

The rearrangement links TRBV19 to TRBJ1-5, with 8 bases that match TRBD1. Germline V gene lookup returns CDR1 LNHDA and CDR2 SQIVND (reference sequence). V shed 6 bases and J 2 bases; nucleotides not matched to a gene: 0. This CDR3 contains 13 residues. CDR3 loop: CASRDRGNQPQHF. In DNA, the CDR3 is TGTGCCAGTAGGGACAGGGGCAATCAGCCCCAGCATTTT.